The 32 T cell receptor beta chains below all came from one sample that was sequenced in a study of T cells in localized non-small cell lung cancer. Clones were sequenced by immunoSEQ multiplex PCR, and TCRdb holds only the in-frame ones, with some missing. The sample lists approximately 81,000 clones; 88% were seen once. The sequences come from peripheral blood, collected before any cancer treatment. The receptors stem from a woman aged 35-75 years with stage I squamous cell lung carcinoma.

This sequence joins TRBV25-1 and TRBJ2-3; D call uncertain. The CDR3 has 14 amino acids. CDR1 is MGHDK, CDR2 SYGVNS, per germline. Trimming took 0 bases from V and 4 from J, leaving 8 bases between them. CDR3 sequence (DNA): TGTGCCAGCAGTGAATACGGGTTCCCAGATACGCAGTATTTT. It translates to CASSEYGFPDTQYF.

This clone came up once. The V gene is TRBV4-2, the J gene TRBJ2-1, with TRBD2 identical over 9 bases. The V segment lost 0 bases and the J segment 7 bases; nucleotides outside the gene matches: 13. CDR1 LGHNA and CDR2 YNFKEQ come from the germline V gene. CDR3 length: 18 amino acids. The CDR3 DNA follows: TGTGCCAGCAGCCAAGAGCTCCCCGCAGCGGGGGGTATGAATGAGCAGTTCTTC. Translated: CASSQELPAAGGMNEQFF.

The V and J genes are TRBV5-1 and TRBJ1-6; weak D call: TRBD1 (5 bases). The CDR3 length is 15 residues. V dropped 4 bases and J dropped 5 bases, with 13 bases sitting between them. The germline CDR1 and CDR2 sequences are SGHRS and YFSETQ. CDR3: CASSTRRVDNSPLHF. In DNA form, the CDR3 reads TGCGCCAGCAGCACCCGCAGGGTTGATAATTCACCCCTCCACTTT.

The chain has TRBV7-2 and TRBJ2-7; D is perhaps TRBD2 (6 bases). CDR3 size: 14 residues. The germline V and J ends were trimmed by 1 base and 3 bases, with 10 bases remaining between them. Germline CDR1 is SGHTA and CDR2 is FQGNSA. This chain's CDR3 is CASSLVEGGYEQYF. CDR3 sequence (DNA): TGTGCCAGCAGCTTAGTTGAGGGAGGCTACGAGCAGTACTTC.

V is TRBV23-1 and J is TRBJ1-1; D is ambiguous. TRBV23-1 is labeled an ORF, and its function is uncertain. V gave up 3 bases and J gave up 8 bases, with 10 bases separating them. The CDR3 runs 12 residues. CDR3 loop: CASSQSKLEAFF. The CDR3 nucleotides are TGCGCCAGCAGTCAGTCGAAATTGGAAGCTTTCTTT.

This rearrangement joins TRBV7-9 to TRBJ1-5; no clear D. Germline CDR1 is SEHNR and CDR2 is FQNEAQ (reference sequence). V was trimmed by 3 bases and J by 7 bases, leaving 10 bases between them. The CDR3 consists of 13 residues. This chain's CDR3 is CASSLMEDQPQHF. CDR3 nucleotides: TGTGCCAGCAGCTTGATGGAGGACCAGCCCCAGCATTTT.

J is TRBJ2-5 and V is TRBV29-1, with 7 bases fitting TRBD2. Germline loops: CDR1 SQVTM, CDR2 ANQGSEA. The CDR3 has 11 amino acids. The CDR3 reads CSLGGTETQYF. The CDR3 bases are TGCAGTCTGGGGGGGACGGAGACCCAGTACTTC.

The rearrangement joins TRBV18 to TRBJ2-1, with 8 bases fitting TRBD1. Trimming cost V 3 bases and J 0 bases; bases outside gene matches: 1. Germline V gene data show CDR1 as KGHSH and CDR2 as LQKENI. This CDR3 has 15 residues. Here the CDR3 reads CASSPQGASYNEQFF. The CDR3 coding sequence is TGTGCCAGCTCACCTCAGGGGGCCTCCTACAATGAGCAGTTCTTC. Supplemented by reference TRBV18 and TRBJ2-1, the full variable domain reads NAGVMQNPRHLVRRRGQEARLRCSPMKGHSHVYWYRQLPEEGLKFMVYLQKENIIDESGMPKERFSAEFPKEGPSILRIQQVVRGDSAAYFCASSPQGASYNEQFFGPGTRLTVL.

The V gene is TRBV11-2, the J gene TRBJ2-5, with TRBD1 identical over 11 bases. V dropped 2 bases and J dropped 4; count of bases not matched to a gene: 9. CDR1 is SGHAT and CDR2 is FQNNGV in the germline V gene. The CDR3 loop spans 17 amino acids. The CDR3 nucleotides are TGTGCCAGCAGCTTATTTGGGCGGACAGGGGGCAGAGAGACCCAGTACTTC. Translation gives CASSLFGRTGGRETQYF.

This chain joins TRBV19 and TRBJ1-2; a weak D match, TRBD1 (5 bases). CDR1 is LNHDA, CDR2 SQIVND, per germline (reference sequence). There are 13 residues in the CDR3. V gave up 9 bases and J gave up 8 bases, with 19 bases separating them. In DNA, the CDR3 is TGTGCCAGCAGCCCCACCGGGACGGGGGGCTACACCTTC. Translated: CASSPTGTGGYTF.

The genes are TRBV2 and TRBJ1-4; D is perhaps TRBD1 (6 bases). V was clipped by 7 bases and J by 11 bases, with 29 bases between them. Germline V lookup: CDR1 SNHLY, CDR2 FYNNEI. CDR3 length equals 17 residues. The chain's CDR3 is CASIKGDSNPLTLKLFF. In nucleotides, the CDR3 is TGTGCCAGCATTAAGGGGGACTCTAACCCCCTTACCCTCAAACTGTTTTTT.

The gene calls are TRBV30 and TRBJ1-1; unclear D gene. Germline CDR1 is GTSNPN and CDR2 is SVGIG (reference sequence). This CDR3 contains 12 residues. Trimming pared 4 bases from V and 7 bases from J, leaving 13 bases between. The CDR3 coding sequence is TGTGCCTGGAAATTTTCGGGGAATGAAGCTTTCTTT. Translation: CAWKFSGNEAFF.

V and J are TRBV19 and TRBJ2-1, with D maybe TRBD2 (6 bases). Germline V gene data show CDR1 as LNHDA and CDR2 as SQIVND (reference sequence). Trimming pared 5 bases from V and 2 bases from J, leaving 22 bases between. CDR3 length equals 18 residues. CDR3 sequence reads: CASSPSRDWENPYNEQFF. CDR3 bases: TGTGCCAGTAGTCCGTCCCGGGACTGGGAAAATCCCTACAATGAGCAGTTCTTC.

For this clone: Other nucleotide sequences from this sample produce the same CDR3. The chain couples TRBV18 to TRBJ1-1; D not certain. The CDR3 sequence is 12 residues long. Germline lookup yields CDR1 KGHSH and CDR2 LQKENI. V was clipped by 3 bases and J by 3 bases, with 5 bases between them. The CDR3 here is CASSPRDTEAFF. In nucleotides, the CDR3 is TGTGCCAGCTCACCGAGGGACACTGAAGCTTTCTTT.

The gene calls are TRBV12-5 and TRBJ2-1, with 10 bases aligning to TRBD2. Trimming removed 4 bases from V and 6 bases from J; junction bases left unmatched: 18. Germline V gene lookup returns CDR1 LGHNT and CDR2 FRNRAP. CDR3 length: 19 amino acids. As DNA, the CDR3 is TGTGCTAGTGGTTCCCCCCAGTACAGAGCGGGGGGGCAACGCAATGAGCAGTTCTTC. Its translation is CASGSPQYRAGGQRNEQFF.

The chain carries TRBV6-6 and TRBJ1-1; D remains unclear. V dropped 1 base and J dropped 2 bases, with 8 bases sitting between them. This CDR3 has 14 amino acids. Germline V gene lookup returns CDR1 MNHNY and CDR2 SVGAGI (reference sequence). In nucleotides, the CDR3 is TGTGCCAGCAGTTACTTGACGGGAAACACTGAAGCTTTCTTT. This gives the protein CASSYLTGNTEAFF.

V usage is TRBV19 and J usage is TRBJ2-5; D is perhaps TRBD1 (5 bases). The CDR3 extends over 13 amino acids. V was cut by 6 bases and J by 5 bases, with 13 bases left in between. The V gene's germline CDR1 is LNHDA and CDR2 SQIVND (reference sequence). The CDR3 reads CASSSGLGETQYF. The DNA for the CDR3 is TGTGCCAGTAGCTCAGGGCTTGGGGAGACCCAGTACTTC. Full variable domain (outside the CDR3, taken from reference TRBV19 and TRBJ2-5): DGGITQSPKYLFRKEGQNVTLSCEQNLNHDAMYWYRQDPGQGLRLIYYSQIVNDFQKGDIAEGYSVSREKKESFPLTVTSAQKNPTAFYLCASSSGLGETQYFGPGTRLLVL.

The chain employs TRBV7-8 and TRBJ1-6; weak D call: TRBD1 (5 bases). Germline CDR1 and CDR2: SGHVS and FQNEAQ. The CDR3 is made up of 13 amino acids. Between the trimmed V and J ends, which lost 5 bases and 9 bases, there was a span of 11 bases. The CDR3 loop is CASSLTDSSPLHF. DNA of the CDR3: TGTGCCAGCAGCCTAACCGACAGTTCACCCCTCCACTTT.

V is TRBV6-1 and J is TRBJ1-2; D is perhaps TRBD1 (6 bases). V was shortened by 3 bases and J by 5 bases, with 13 bases between the two germline ends. From germline, CDR1 is MNHNS and CDR2 SASEGT. The length of the CDR3 is 14 residues. The CDR3 DNA follows: TGTGCCAGCAGTGAGCTCAGGGGAGCATATGGCTACACCTTC. Translation gives CASSELRGAYGYTF.

As regards this clone: The same CDR3 is also encoded by other DNA sequences in this sample. The J gene is TRBJ2-2, the V gene TRBV6-5; perhaps TRBD1 as D (6 bases). Germline-derived CDR1 and CDR2 are MNHEY and SVGAGI. CDR3 length: 12 amino acids. V was clipped by 6 bases and J by 8 bases, with 10 bases between them. The CDR3 DNA is TGTGCCAGCAGCTTAGGACAGGGGGAGCTGTTTTTT. Translated, it gives CASSLGQGELFF.

The rearrangement joins TRBV13 to TRBJ1-6, with a tentative D call TRBD1 (6 bases). The germline gives CDR1 PRHDT, CDR2 FYEKMQ (reference sequence). This CDR3 comprises 14 residues. Between the trimmed V and J ends, which lost 3 bases and 9 bases, there was a span of 12 bases. The CDR3 loop is CASSFYRERSPLHF. Here the CDR3 DNA reads TGTGCCAGCAGCTTCTACAGGGAGCGTTCACCCCTCCACTTT.

The chain is built from TRBV19 and TRBJ1-1; perhaps TRBD1 as D (5 bases). The germline CDR1 and CDR2 sequences are LNHDA and SQIVND (reference sequence). The CDR3 extends over 15 amino acids. V was clipped by 3 bases and J by 0 bases, with 11 bases between them. The chain's CDR3 is CASSISGPVNTEAFF. DNA for the CDR3: TGTGCCAGTAGTATTTCAGGGCCGGTGAACACTGAAGCTTTCTTT.

The chain uses TRBV6-1 and TRBJ2-7; possibly TRBD1 or TRBD2 for D (5 bases each). The ends were cut back, 7 bases at V and 0 bases at J, with 13 bases in the middle. CDR3 length equals 14 residues. Germline CDR1 MNHNS, CDR2 SASEGT. The CDR3 protein is CASIRDPSSYEQYF. CDR3 DNA sequence: TGTGCCAGCATCCGGGACCCGAGCTCCTACGAGCAGTACTTC.

The chain joins TRBV7-4 to TRBJ2-1; no clear D gene. CDR3 length: 16 amino acids. Trimming removed 6 bases at V and 0 bases at J, with 15 bases between. Germline V gives CDR1 SGHVT, CDR2 SQSDAQ. The CDR3 DNA reads TGTGCCAGCAGTCTTACACCAGCTGACTCCTACAATGAGCAGTTCTTC. This sequence encodes CASSLTPADSYNEQFF.

V is TRBV12-2 and J is TRBJ2-1; the D call in the table, TRBD2, was not verified against the DNA. TRBV12-2 is noted as a pseudogene. This CDR3 has 14 amino acids. The CDR3 nucleotides are TGTGCAAGTCGCTTAACGGCGGGAGGGTATGAGCAGTTCTTC. This translates into CASRLTAGGYEQFF.

This clone is a singleton in its sample. The rearrangement uses TRBV4-2 and TRBJ2-6; the match to TRBD1 covers 11 bases. Germline CDR1 LGHNA, CDR2 YNFKEQ. Trimming removed 4 bases from V and 4 bases from J; junction bases left unmatched: 6. The CDR3 is 17 residues long. CDR3 protein: CASSPGQGAMGANVLTF. CDR3 nucleotide sequence: TGTGCCAGCAGCCCCGGACAGGGGGCAATGGGGGCCAACGTCCTGACTTTC.

This clone was counted between two and nine times. This chain uses TRBV7-8 with TRBJ1-1; weak D call: TRBD1 (6 bases). V was trimmed by 3 bases and J by 0 bases, leaving 8 bases between them. CDR3 length equals 14 residues. Germline assignment: CDR1 SGHVS and CDR2 FQNEAQ. The CDR3 DNA reads TGTGCCAGCAGCTTGAGGGGGGTGAACACTGAAGCTTTCTTT. This sequence encodes CASSLRGVNTEAFF.

The chain couples TRBV25-1 to TRBJ1-4; 9 bases are shared with TRBD1. Germline CDR1 is MGHDK and CDR2 is SYGVNS. This CDR3 comprises 13 residues. Germline trimming cut 8 bases from V and 10 bases from J; bases unmatched to any gene: 8. This chain's CDR3 is CASLPGQGGKLFF. As DNA, the CDR3 is TGTGCCAGCCTCCCGGGACAGGGAGGAAAACTGTTTTTT.

The chain carries TRBV7-9 and TRBJ1-1; TRBD1 might be the D (6 bases). The CDR3 is 16 amino acids. V was shortened by 3 bases and J by 4 bases, with 18 bases between the two germline ends. The germline CDR1 and CDR2 sequences are SEHNR and FQNEAQ (reference sequence). The CDR3 protein is CASSLRSGGAGTEAFF. The DNA of the CDR3 is TGTGCCAGCAGCTTGAGGAGTGGGGGCGCGGGCACTGAAGCTTTCTTT.

The CDR3 region is CASSSRRENYGYTF. The CDR3 DNA follows: TGTGCCAGCAGCTCTCGACGAGAGAACTATGGCTACACCTTC. This sequence joins TRBV7-2 and TRBJ1-2; D not certain. Looked up from germline, CDR1 is SGHTA and CDR2 is FQGNSA. With 4 bases removed from V and 2 bases from J, the gap between germline ends came to 11 bases. CDR3 size: 14 residues.

V and J are TRBV5-1 and TRBJ1-1; D remains ambiguous. Germline-derived CDR1 and CDR2 are SGHRS and YFSETQ. The CDR3 length is 15 residues. Trimming removed 3 bases at V and 3 bases at J, with 15 bases between. The CDR3 sequence is CASSSDTRWDTEAFF. The CDR3 DNA reads TGCGCCAGCAGCTCAGACACCAGATGGGACACTGAAGCTTTCTTT.

In its sample, this clone was seen once. The chain couples TRBV7-9 to TRBJ2-7; 7 nucleotides match TRBD1. The CDR3 contains 14 residues. Germline assignment: CDR1 SEHNR and CDR2 FQNEAQ (reference sequence). The V segment lost 1 base and the J segment 3 bases; nucleotides outside the gene matches: 3. CDR3 loop: CASSLETGFYEQYF. DNA of the CDR3: TGTGCCAGCAGCTTAGAGACAGGGTTCTACGAGCAGTACTTC.